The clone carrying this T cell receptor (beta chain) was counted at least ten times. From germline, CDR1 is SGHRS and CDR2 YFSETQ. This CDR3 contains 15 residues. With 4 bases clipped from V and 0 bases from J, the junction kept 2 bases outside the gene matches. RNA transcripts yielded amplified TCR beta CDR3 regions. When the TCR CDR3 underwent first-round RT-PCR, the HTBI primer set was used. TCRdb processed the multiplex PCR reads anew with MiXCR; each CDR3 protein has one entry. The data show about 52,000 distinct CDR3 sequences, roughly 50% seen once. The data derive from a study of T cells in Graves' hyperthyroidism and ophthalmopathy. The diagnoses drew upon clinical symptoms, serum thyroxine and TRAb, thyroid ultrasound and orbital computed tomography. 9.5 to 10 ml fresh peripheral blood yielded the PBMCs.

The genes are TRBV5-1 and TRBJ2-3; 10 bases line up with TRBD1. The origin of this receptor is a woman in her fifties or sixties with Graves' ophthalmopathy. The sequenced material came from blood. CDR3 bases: TGCGCCAGCAGCAGGACAGGGGGAAGCACAGATACGCAGTATTTT. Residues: CASSRTGGSTDTQYF.